Listed below are T cell receptor beta chains from one sample, sequenced in a study of blood T cell repertoires in COVID-19. Profiling relied on immunoSEQ multiplex PCR, and the TCRdb table lists in-frame clones only, not all of them. This sample has hundreds of thousands of clones, with approximately 87% found just once. Sample: peripheral blood. Every receptor here comes from a woman in her forties or fifties with COVID-19, enrolled during active disease. CDR3s leave out the opening cysteine and the closing phenylalanine or tryptophan.

j_call v_call cdr3_aa
TRBJ2-2 TRBV3-1/TRBV3-2 ASSQDTIYTGELF
TRBJ1-4 TRBV19 ASMGTVSNEKLF
TRBJ2-5 TRBV9 ASSVGVKETQY
TRBJ1-1 TRBV9 ASSASQGTKNTEAF
TRBJ2-5 TRBV3-1/TRBV3-2 ASSQRTSGPQETQY
TRBJ1-5 TRBV10-3 AISDSGNQPQH
TRBJ1-5 TRBV6-2/TRBV6-3 ASSLADRNQPQH
TRBJ2-1 TRBV19 ASKFGQGAYNEQF
TRBJ1-2 TRBV7-9 ASSRTGGDGYT
TRBJ2-5 TRBV11-2 ASSLVAGGAKTQY
TRBJ1-1 TRBV6-2/TRBV6-3 ASNPPRQIAEAF
TRBJ2-7 TRBV6-6 ASTRLAAKNEQY
TRBJ2-2 TRBV7-9 ASSLLGPGELF
TRBJ2-7 TRBV27 ASSPLDSYEQY
TRBJ2-5 TRBV9 ASSPRLAGKIETQY
TRBJ2-7 TRBV20-1 SARSSNEQY
TRBJ2-2 TRBV5-1 ASSSDRGRTGELF
TRBJ1-5 TRBV6-5 ASSPRGTGGQPQH
TRBJ1-3 TRBV7-6 ASSYGTSSGNTIY
TRBJ1-2 TRBV7-9 ASSFHLGVHGYT
TRBJ1-2 TRBV5-1 ASSLAGHGYT
TRBJ1-5 TRBV2 ASSSDGGNQPQH
TRBJ2-2 TRBV11-3 ASSVGAGVNTGELF
TRBJ1-6 TRBV5-4 ASSLIAGAISQGSPLH
TRBJ2-7 TRBV29-1 SGRDRASYEQY
TRBJ2-1 TRBV19 ASRGLASSSYNEQF
TRBJ2-4 TRBV7-2 ASSTQGLSKNIQY
TRBJ2-7 TRBV11-3 ASSPRLAGTYEQY
TRBJ2-1 TRBV12-5 ASGLPNTGFGAYNEQF
TRBJ1-6 TRBV7-2 ASSLTSNQGRSPLH
TRBJ2-7 TRBV19 ASSLTVAGVGHEQY
TRBJ2-7 TRBV6-5 ASSLGGGSYEQY
TRBJ1-5 TRBV30 AWTGQGGQPQH
TRBJ1-5 TRBV7-8 ASSLEGAYSNQPQH
TRBJ2-5 TRBV12-5 ASGSPASGRATRETQY
TRBJ2-7 TRBV2 ASAQLKYYEQY
TRBJ1-1 TRBV5-1 ASSSVQGGGTEAF
TRBJ1-2 TRBV5-4 ASSLWGGQGRTSA
TRBJ2-5 TRBV24-1 ATSDPRTGGAETQY
TRBJ2-3 TRBV7-9 AATPWRLAESTDTQY
TRBJ2-7 TRBV10-3 AISVRTLYEQY
TRBJ2-7 TRBV27 ASRDTGTGGYEQY
TRBJ1-1 TRBV3-1/TRBV3-2 ASSQGQGLGAF
TRBJ2-1 TRBV27 ASKLLAGGYNEQF
TRBJ2-2 TRBV7-9 ASSSRQDGTGELF
TRBJ2-1 TRBV6-2/TRBV6-3 ASSIAGGPIEQF
TRBJ1-1 TRBV7-9 ASSHAGAYTEAF
TRBJ2-7 TRBV5-6 ASSLGFRQGLAYEQY
TRBJ1-5 TRBV19 ASSTQGTLSNQPQH
TRBJ1-1 TRBV4-1 ASSHRGGAEAF